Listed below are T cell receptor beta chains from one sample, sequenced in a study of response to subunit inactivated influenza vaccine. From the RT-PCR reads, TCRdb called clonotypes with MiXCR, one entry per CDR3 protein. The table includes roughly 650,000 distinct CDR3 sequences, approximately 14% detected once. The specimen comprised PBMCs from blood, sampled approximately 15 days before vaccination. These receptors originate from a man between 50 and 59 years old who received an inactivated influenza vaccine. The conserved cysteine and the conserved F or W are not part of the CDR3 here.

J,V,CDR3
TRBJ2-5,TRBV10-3,ATRYYREETQY
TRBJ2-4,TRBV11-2,ASSLAGPLNIQY
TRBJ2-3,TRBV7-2,ASRSGTDTQY
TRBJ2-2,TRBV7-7,ASSPSRVDTGELF
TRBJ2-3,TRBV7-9,ASSSISPLITDTQY
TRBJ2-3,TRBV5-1,ASSFDRPPRPDTQY
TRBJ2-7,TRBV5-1,ASSLGSTAFVEQY
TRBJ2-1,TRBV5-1,ASSLDGVFDEQF
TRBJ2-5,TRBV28,ASSLREVGQETQY
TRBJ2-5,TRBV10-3,AISEALAGVETQY
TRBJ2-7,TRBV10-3,AISLAGGLFGYEQY
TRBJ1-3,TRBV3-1,ASSLGQGARNTIY
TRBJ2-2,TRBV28,ATKTPTTWTGELF
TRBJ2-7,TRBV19,ASSMELRGEQY
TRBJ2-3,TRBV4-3,ASSQGVPGSADTQY
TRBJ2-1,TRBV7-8,ASSLEIAGGYNEQF
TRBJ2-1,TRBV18,ASSGGDSGSYNEQF
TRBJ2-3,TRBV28,ASSLSRVSTDTQY
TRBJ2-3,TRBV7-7,ASSLGVNADTQY
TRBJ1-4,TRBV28,ASSVTLATNEKLF
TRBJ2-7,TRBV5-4,ASSFSGGSYSYEQY
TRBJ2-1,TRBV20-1,SASVGLGNEQF
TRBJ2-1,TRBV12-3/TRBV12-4,ASSLKLAGANEQF
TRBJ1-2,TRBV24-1,ATSDSSKRLIGYT
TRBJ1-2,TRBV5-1,ASSFEAVAGYT
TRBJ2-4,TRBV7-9,ASSPSRVTSKNIQY
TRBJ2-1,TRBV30,AWDSFHEQF
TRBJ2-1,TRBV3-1,ASSLQSLEQF
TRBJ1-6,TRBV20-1,SAGQGTNSPLH
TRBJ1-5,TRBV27,ASAPRAGQSSNQPQH
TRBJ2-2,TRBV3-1,ASSQVLGWKDTGELF